The clone carrying this TCR beta chain was detected ten times or more. The antigen is unknown. This CDR3 has 17 residues. CDR1 and CDR2 (germline): SGHTA, FQGNSA. Trimming removed 1 base from V and 0 bases from J, with 13 bases in between. Via MiXCR, TCRdb re-called the reads, giving one row per CDR3 protein. The sample lists fewer than 550,000 distinct CDR3 sequences, around 10% occurring once. This record belongs to a study of T cell repertoires in cytomegalovirus infection. General study findings and limits: HLA-C-restricted CMV clonotypes gave the most frequent clonotype in two of eight donors.

The rearrangement links TRBV7-2 to TRBJ1-3; D call uncertain. The clonotype comes from a human donor in good health (CMV status not recorded). Some clones in this sample may be carry-over from other donors' samples. Material: PBMCs. As DNA, the CDR3 is TGTGCCAGCAGCTTAGGTACACTCCGATCCTCTGGAAACACCATATATTTT. The encoded protein is CASSLGTLRSSGNTIYF.